The present entry profiles one TCR beta chain with its context. The source of the sample is a study of blood T cell repertoires in COVID-19. Study at large: The origin of the acute and convalescent COVID-19 samples was the United States, Italy and Spain. The cDNA or gDNA used as material had been derived from T cells, B-cell-depleted T cells, or PBMCs.

Original analysis: Nucleated cell number was recorded as an estimate derived from reference gene primer amplification. Sequencing used immunoSEQ multiplex PCR; TCRdb keeps in-frame clones, though not all of them. That table gives V, J and clone size, and the DNA gave D and trimming. Of some 160,000 clones in the sample, around 86% were seen once. The sample comprised peripheral blood. The sequence was obtained from a man between 65 and 85 years old who had recovered from COVID-19.

CDR3 region: CASSQATGSYEQYF. The CDR3, as DNA: TGTGCCAGCAGCCAAGCTACAGGGTCCTACGAGCAGTACTTC. The rearrangement joins TRBV14 to TRBJ2-7; maybe TRBD1 (6 bases). Trimming took off 1 base at V and 1 base at J, with 8 bases between the two ends. CDR1 and CDR2 from the germline V gene are SGHDN and FVKESK. CDR3 length equals 14 residues.